This T cell receptor beta chain was observed in a study of blood T cells in healthy people across ages. A second about 7 to 12 cycle PCR used barcoded and J-beta primers. TCRdb processed the 5' RACE reads anew with MiXCR; each CDR3 protein has one entry. The sample holds 600,000 to 850,000 distinct CDR3 sequences, just under 25% seen once. These records were also assigned to another study, of T cells of mothers and their children.

The sequencing sample was made of blood. This receptor was taken from a boy under 18 in good health.

In nucleotides, the CDR3 is TGTGCCAGCAGCGTAGGCAGGAACTCCTACGAGCAGTACTTC. Its protein is CASSVGRNSYEQYF. This chain connects TRBV9 to TRBJ2-7; D unclear. Germline loops: CDR1 SGDLS, CDR2 YYNGEE. V gave up 0 bases and J gave up 0 bases, with 7 bases separating them. This CDR3 has 14 amino acids.